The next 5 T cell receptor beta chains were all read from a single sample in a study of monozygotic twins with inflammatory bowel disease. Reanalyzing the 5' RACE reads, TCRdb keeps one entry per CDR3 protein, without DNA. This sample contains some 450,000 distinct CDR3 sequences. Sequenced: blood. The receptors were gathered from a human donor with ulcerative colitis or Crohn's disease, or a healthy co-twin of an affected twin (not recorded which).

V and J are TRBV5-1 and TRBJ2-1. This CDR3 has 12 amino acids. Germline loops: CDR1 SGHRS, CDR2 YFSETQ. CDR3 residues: CASSLGLDEQFF.

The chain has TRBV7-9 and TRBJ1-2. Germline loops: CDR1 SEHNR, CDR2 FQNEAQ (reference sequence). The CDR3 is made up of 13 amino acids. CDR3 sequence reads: CASSLAENYGYTF. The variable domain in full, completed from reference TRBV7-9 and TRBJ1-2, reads DTGVSQNPRHKITKRGQNVTFRCDPISEHNRLYWYRQTLGQGPEFLTYFQNEAQLEKSRLLSDRFSAERPKGSFSTLEIQRTEQGDSAMYLCASSLAENYGYTFGSGTRLTVV.

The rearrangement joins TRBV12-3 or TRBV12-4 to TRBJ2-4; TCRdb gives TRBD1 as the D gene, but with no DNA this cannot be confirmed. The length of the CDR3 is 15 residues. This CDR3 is CASSKGALAKNIQYF.

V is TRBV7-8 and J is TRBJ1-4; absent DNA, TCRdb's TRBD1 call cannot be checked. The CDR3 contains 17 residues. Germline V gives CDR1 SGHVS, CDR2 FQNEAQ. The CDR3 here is CASSLGDRGLPNEKLFF.

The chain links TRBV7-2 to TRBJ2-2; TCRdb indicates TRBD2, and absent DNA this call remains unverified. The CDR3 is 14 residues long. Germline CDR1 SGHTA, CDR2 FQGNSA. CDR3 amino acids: CASRPLAGAGELFF.